The T cell receptor beta chain under discussion was sequenced for a study of blood T cell repertoires in COVID-19. Overall study context: Italy, Spain and the United States were the sources of the convalescent and acute COVID-19 samples.

Germline V lookup: CDR1 MNHEY, CDR2 SMNVEV (reference sequence). The CDR3 has 16 residues. Trimming stripped 2 bases from V and 1 base from J, with 15 bases between. In the original analysis: By means of reference gene primer amplification, nucleated cell counts were estimated. Repertoires were generated with immunoSEQ multiplex PCR, while TCRdb's copy carries only in-frame clones and drops some. For V, J and clone size, that table is used; D and trimming come from the DNA. This sample has around 250,000 clones, with 65% to 90% found just once. The source material was peripheral blood. This receptor was taken from a man between 50 and 59 years old with active or convalescent COVID-19. The rearrangement joins TRBV27 to TRBJ2-7, with D possibly matching TRBD2 (6 bases). CDR3 protein: CASSLSFSGESYEQYF. The CDR3, as DNA: TGTGCCAGCAGTTTAAGCTTCTCGGGAGAGTCCTACGAGCAGTACTTC.